A selection of T cell receptor beta chains follows, all from one sample in a study of blood T cell repertoires in COVID-19. Generated by immunoSEQ multiplex PCR, the TCRdb table keeps only in-frame clones and is missing some. The sample records 250,000 to 350,000 clones, under 95% being singletons. Sequences were obtained from PBMCs or T cells enriched from blood (not recorded which). The receptors were sampled from a woman aged 25-40 years who had recovered from COVID-19. Both conserved end residues are part of each CDR3. Each record gives: J gene, V gene, D gene, clone size, CDR3 protein, CDR3 DNA. A D gene is named only where the DNA matches it firmly. Clone size, where shown, is once, few, many, or a class for clones that have expanded.

J gene: TRBJ1-2
V gene: TRBV11-2
D gene: TRBD1
clone size: .
CDR3 protein: CASSNTGTAYGYTF
CDR3 DNA: TGTGCCAGCAGCAACACCGGGACAGCCTATGGCTACACCTTC

J gene: TRBJ2-6
V gene: TRBV28
D gene: .
clone size: .
CDR3 protein: CASRTSGGRAFSSGANVLTF
CDR3 DNA: TGTGCCAGCCGCACCTCGGGGGGCAGGGCCTTTAGCTCTGGGGCCAACGTCCTGACTTTC

J gene: TRBJ2-7
V gene: TRBV6-5
D gene: .
clone size: once
CDR3 protein: CASSSDGDTYEQYF
CDR3 DNA: TGTGCCAGCAGTAGCGACGGGGACACCTACGAGCAGTACTTC

J gene: TRBJ2-1
V gene: TRBV27
D gene: .
clone size: .
CDR3 protein: CASSPTGNNEQFF
CDR3 DNA: TGTGCCAGCAGTCCCACAGGGAACAATGAGCAGTTCTTC

J gene: TRBJ2-7
V gene: TRBV19
D gene: TRBD2
clone size: .
CDR3 protein: CASSIGSSGGYEQYF
CDR3 DNA: TGTGCCAGTAGTATAGGATCTAGCGGGGGCTACGAGCAGTACTTC

J gene: TRBJ1-1
V gene: TRBV4-1
D gene: .
clone size: .
CDR3 protein: CASSTEGRSSTEAFF
CDR3 DNA: TGCGCCAGCAGCACTGAGGGTAGAAGTTCCACTGAAGCTTTCTTT

J gene: TRBJ1-2
V gene: TRBV11-2
D gene: .
clone size: few
CDR3 protein: CASSLRAHGYTF
CDR3 DNA: TGTGCCAGCAGCTTGAGGGCCCATGGCTACACCTTC

J gene: TRBJ1-3
V gene: TRBV19
D gene: TRBD1
clone size: .
CDR3 protein: CATTDRRIRSGNTIYF
CDR3 DNA: TGTGCCACCACGGACAGGCGAATTCGCTCTGGAAACACCATATATTTT

J gene: TRBJ2-3
V gene: TRBV7-9
D gene: TRBD2
clone size: .
CDR3 protein: CASSGTSGPTDTQYF
CDR3 DNA: TGTGCCAGCAGCGGGACTAGCGGACCCACAGATACGCAGTATTTT

J gene: TRBJ1-1
V gene: TRBV24-1
D gene: TRBD1
clone size: .
CDR3 protein: CATQNLQGAEAFF
CDR3 DNA: TGTGCCACCCAAAACCTACAGGGGGCTGAAGCTTTCTTT

J gene: TRBJ2-7
V gene: TRBV28
D gene: .
clone size: .
CDR3 protein: CASSEHSYEQYF
CDR3 DNA: TGTGCCAGCAGTGAGCACTCCTACGAGCAGTACTTC

J gene: TRBJ1-1
V gene: TRBV6-6
D gene: TRBD1
clone size: .
CDR3 protein: CASSSPGQGGTEAFF
CDR3 DNA: TGTGCCAGCAGTTCCCCCGGACAGGGTGGGACTGAAGCTTTCTTT

J gene: TRBJ2-7
V gene: TRBV5-1
D gene: .
clone size: .
CDR3 protein: CASSLGGREDEQYF
CDR3 DNA: TGCGCCAGCAGCTTGGGGGGGCGAGAGGACGAGCAGTACTTC

J gene: TRBJ2-5
V gene: TRBV5-6
D gene: .
clone size: .
CDR3 protein: CASSLEAQETQYF
CDR3 DNA: TGTGCCAGCAGCTTGGAAGCCCAAGAGACCCAGTACTTC

J gene: TRBJ2-7
V gene: TRBV7-2
D gene: TRBD2
clone size: .
CDR3 protein: CASSFTSGRHEQYF
CDR3 DNA: TGTGCCAGCAGCTTTACTAGCGGGAGACACGAGCAGTACTTC

J gene: TRBJ1-2
V gene: TRBV6-6
D gene: TRBD1
clone size: .
CDR3 protein: CASSYQGDGYTF
CDR3 DNA: TGTGCCAGCAGTTATCAGGGGGATGGCTACACCTTC

J gene: TRBJ1-2
V gene: TRBV6-5
D gene: TRBD1
clone size: .
CDR3 protein: CASSYGTGGMDYGYTF
CDR3 DNA: TGTGCCAGCAGTTACGGGACAGGGGGAATGGACTATGGCTACACCTTC

J gene: TRBJ2-7
V gene: TRBV30
D gene: TRBD1
clone size: .
CDR3 protein: CAWSPGTGGNEQYF
CDR3 DNA: TGTGCCTGGAGTCCAGGGACAGGGGGTAACGAGCAGTACTTC

J gene: TRBJ1-5
V gene: TRBV6-2/TRBV6-3
D gene: .
clone size: many
CDR3 protein: CASSYAGNQPQHF
CDR3 DNA: TGTGCCAGCAGTTACGCGGGAAATCAGCCCCAGCATTTT

J gene: TRBJ1-2
V gene: TRBV4-1
D gene: .
clone size: .
CDR3 protein: CASTQSELNYGYTF
CDR3 DNA: TGCGCCAGCACCCAGAGCGAGCTGAACTATGGCTACACCTTC

J gene: TRBJ1-2
V gene: TRBV6-5
D gene: .
clone size: .
CDR3 protein: CASSYSDGGSGGYTF
CDR3 DNA: TGTGCCAGCAGTTACTCCGACGGAGGGTCGGGTGGCTACACCTTC

J gene: TRBJ2-7
V gene: TRBV11-2
D gene: TRBD2
clone size: .
CDR3 protein: CASSLILAGASSYEQYF
CDR3 DNA: TGTGCCAGCAGCCTGATCCTAGCGGGAGCGAGCTCCTACGAGCAGTACTTC

J gene: TRBJ2-7
V gene: TRBV9
D gene: TRBD2
clone size: .
CDR3 protein: CASSARTSGTEQYF
CDR3 DNA: TGTGCCAGCAGCGCCCGGACTAGCGGGACCGAGCAGTACTTC

J gene: TRBJ2-7
V gene: TRBV7-3
D gene: TRBD2
clone size: .
CDR3 protein: CASSRLAGVNEQYF
CDR3 DNA: TGTGCCAGCAGCCGGCTAGCGGGAGTCAACGAGCAGTACTTC

J gene: TRBJ2-7
V gene: TRBV7-9
D gene: .
clone size: .
CDR3 protein: CASSRQANYEQYF
CDR3 DNA: TGTGCCAGCAGTAGACAGGCAAACTACGAGCAGTACTTC

J gene: TRBJ2-3
V gene: TRBV6-5
D gene: .
clone size: few
CDR3 protein: CASSLATSTDTQYF
CDR3 DNA: TGTGCCAGCAGCCTCGCGACTAGCACAGATACGCAGTATTTT

J gene: TRBJ2-7
V gene: TRBV7-2
D gene: TRBD1
clone size: .
CDR3 protein: CASSWQTGENYEQYF
CDR3 DNA: TGTGCCAGCAGCTGGCAAACAGGGGAAAACTACGAGCAGTACTTC

J gene: TRBJ2-1
V gene: TRBV6-5
D gene: .
clone size: .
CDR3 protein: CASRSGESNEQFF
CDR3 DNA: TGTGCCAGCCGCAGTGGGGAGTCAAATGAGCAGTTCTTC

J gene: TRBJ2-3
V gene: TRBV6-5
D gene: .
clone size: .
CDR3 protein: CASRGRDVTDTQYF
CDR3 DNA: TGTGCCAGCAGGGGGCGGGATGTCACAGATACGCAGTATTTT